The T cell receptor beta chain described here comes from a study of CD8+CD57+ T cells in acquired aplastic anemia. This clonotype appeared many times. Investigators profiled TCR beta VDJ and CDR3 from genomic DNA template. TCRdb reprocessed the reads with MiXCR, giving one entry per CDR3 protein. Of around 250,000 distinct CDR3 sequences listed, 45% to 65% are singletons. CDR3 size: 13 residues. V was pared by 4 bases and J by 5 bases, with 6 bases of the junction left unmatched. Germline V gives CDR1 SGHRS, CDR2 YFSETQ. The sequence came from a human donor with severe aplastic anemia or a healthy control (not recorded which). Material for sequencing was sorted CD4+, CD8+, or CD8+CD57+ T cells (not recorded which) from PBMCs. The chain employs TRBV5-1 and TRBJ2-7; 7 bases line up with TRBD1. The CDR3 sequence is CASSPETGNEQYF. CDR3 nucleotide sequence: TGCGCCAGCAGCCCGGAGACAGGGAACGAGCAGTACTTC.